This TCR beta chain was identified during a study of cytomegalovirus exposure and HLA in healthy donors (dated by TCRdb to about 2017). Broadly, across the study: In an earlier analysis of several hundred of the donors, about 270 Gb of sequence data and some 100 million unique TCR beta sequences from about 190 million T cells were reported. Besides the first cohort of around 700 subjects, a separate validation cohort made up of 95 to 150 different subjects was used. Typing coverage varied by locus: about 620-630 donors for A, B, C, DRB1 and DQB1; approximately 500 for DQA1; around 570 for DPA1; roughly 450 for DPB1. A later genetic analysis took genome-wide SNP genotypes for about 65% of the 666 donors and used that subset as a discovery cohort. Among the approximately 400 genotyped donors, under 90% belonged to the genetic ancestry cluster associated with self-reported Caucasian donors. Across 300 to 500 genotyped donors of the cohort, an average of about 240,000 unique TCR beta nucleotide sequences per donor were sequenced, and approximately 17% of those sequences were non-productive. Approximately 330 gigabases of sequencing data and around 88 million unique TCR sequences made up an early release that covered approximately 650 HLA-typed donors. Using immunosequencing, the study profiled T cell repertoires from some 670 subjects and related those repertoires to cytomegalovirus serostatus. To predict cytomegalovirus infection status, the study combined high-throughput TCR immunosequencing, statistical association of individual TCRs with disease status, and machine learning. Alongside the repertoire data, information on donor age, sex, ethnicity and CMV serostatus was compiled. In a later analysis, previously published TCR beta repertoires from 550 to 750 donors were re-analyzed and high-resolution HLA genotyping was added so that TCR occurrence patterns could be studied. Both class I and class II loci were covered by HLA typing, at four-digit resolution. In the later analysis, no new phenotypic data were used to find candidate immune exposures; instead, reliance was placed on TCR beta sequences and their occurrence across donors. All discovery cohort repertoires had been generated using a single sequencing platform. Roughly 5 DR-DQ haplotypes were handled as single units for association and clustering, since linkage in the cohort was strong. In an earlier analysis of roughly 600 of the donors, high-throughput TCR beta sequencing was used to judge whether each TCR beta V gene segment behaved as functional or pseudogenic. The study was designed to test whether signatures of past pathogen exposure could be identified by cataloging public T cell receptors. What the work shows at the level of the full study, not this receptor alone: It was suggested by the authors that the approach could potentially be generalized to other disease states and immunological phenotypes. In a later genetic analysis, fewer N-insertions in productive TCRs were reported among donors in an Asian-associated ancestry cluster than the approximately 710-donor mean. According to a later analysis, most CMV-associated TCR beta chains appeared to be HLA-restricted, and the HLA associations seemed to be driven largely by CMV exposure. A further reported finding was that TCR beta sequences accurately predicted the HLA-A and HLA-B alleles for most subjects in the first cohort. The study listed approximately 160 TCR beta chains as associated with cytomegalovirus. Cytomegalovirus status was reported to be diagnosed by the classifier with high specificity and sensitivity in both the original and validation cohorts. An association between a missense DCLRE1C variant and V-gene and J-gene trimming of TCR beta chains was found in a later genetic analysis and replicated in an independent cohort. Correlated functional status among segregating V segments might reflect linkage disequilibrium, but an unknown experimental factor could not be ruled out. According to a later analysis, parvovirus B19, influenza, CMV and Epstein-Barr virus appeared linked to several top co-occurrence clusters. A few of the identified cytomegalovirus-associated TCR beta chains were confirmed in vitro to be specific for cytomegalovirus antigens. A cluster of highly shared sequence variants was judged likely to represent a technical artifact of the sequencing pipeline. The cohort was sequenced for TCR beta chains only, and without alpha or paired-chain data the features that could be detected were limited. Most TCR sequences were seen in very few donors, while some public TCRs were found in many individuals. Because some donors lacked HLA typing at each locus, the association tests relied only on the typed subset. Because the 87-base-pair reads could not distinguish some IMGT-functional V segments, including TRBV6-2 and TRBV6-3, those segments were excluded. At a false discovery rate of 0.05, a later analysis linked 16,951 TCR beta sequences to specific HLA alleles. In a later analysis, the rate of TCR association differed among HLA loci, with DRB1 alleles having the most associated TCRs and HLA-C alleles having the fewest. Roughly uniform sequencing depth across donors was assumed in presence/absence analyses, although this assumption may not hold. In a later analysis, HLA-associated TCR beta chains showed more clonal expansion and lower generation probabilities than non-associated chains that were equally common. Strong co-occurrence of HLA alleles, especially DR and DQ, made assigning TCR associations to individual alleles difficult. In an earlier analysis of some 500 of the donors, most TCR beta V segments were observed in productive rearrangements about 87% or about 30% of the time, broadly matching IMGT annotations. The earlier analysis of about 600 of the donors excluded some 16 rarely observed V segments, including chromosome 9 orphons, because counts were too low. CMV serostatus was the only immune exposure information available for the cohort.

With regard to this clone: The antigen it recognizes is unknown. Base qualities are not at hand, and no much larger clone is one base apart.

Library method: the immunoSEQ multiplex PCR assay. A mixture of 60 forward primers for TCR Vbeta segments and 13 reverse primers for TCR Jbeta segments was used in the multiplex PCR. A multiplex PCR assay on genomic DNA amplified the CDR3 region of rearranged TCR beta genes. The Illumina HiSeq System was used to sequence the amplified TCR beta libraries as 87-base-pair reads. The study's own analysis went as follows. A later analysis counted around 72 million unique TCR beta chains across the approximately 700 repertoires, and about 10 million of these chains were shared by at least two donors. Raw reads were error-corrected and collapsed into unique sequences by a nearest-neighbor algorithm in which closely related sequences were merged to remove PCR and sequencing errors. V, D and J gene segments were assigned by aligning CDR3 sequences to IMGT reference sequences. For a sequence to be retained, a match of at least six nucleotides to both a V gene segment and a J gene segment was required. Rearrangements were called productive when the CDR3 lacked stop codons and stayed in frame with V and J; all others were non-productive. CDR3 was defined by IMGT convention, running from the second conserved V-encoded cysteine to the conserved J-encoded phenylalanine. Sequences without an unambiguous match to a single V gene segment were excluded from the earlier analysis of several hundred of the donors. An earlier analysis of 550 to 650 of the donors classified V segments as functional when productive rearrangements were above 56.7% and as segregating when the standard deviation between donors was above 5%. To diagnose cytomegalovirus status from the catalog of TCR beta chain sequences, a statistical classification framework was built. V and J gene assignment, in a later analysis, came from comparing TCR nucleotide sequences with IMGT/GENE-DB human TR gene sequences. A later analysis assigned CDR3 sequences and most-parsimonious VDJ recombination scenarios with the TCRdist pipeline. In a later analysis, each TCR beta chain was defined by its CDR3 amino acid sequence together with its V-gene family, and reads without a unique V-gene family were excluded. To address suspected cross-contamination and a sequencing artifact, a later analysis removed approximately 590 highly shared, low-generation-probability nucleotide sequences. A later analysis calculated a clonal expansion index for each public chain from normalized within-repertoire ranks of inferred template counts. In a later analysis, generation probabilities were computed with a VDJ recombination model fitted to out-of-frame rearrangements, and the resulting probabilities were checked against IGoR. In a later analysis, TCR-TCR, TCR-HLA and TCR-CMV co-occurrence was scored with hypergeometric tests, and a repertoire-size bias correction was applied to TCR pairs. To estimate false discovery rates, a later analysis permuted the HLA or CMV assignments 20 times. A later analysis grouped co-occurring TCRs with DBSCAN, adding TCRdist sequence similarity when clustering within HLA-allele-positive subsets. For co-occurrence clustering, repertoires with fewer than 30,000 or more than 120,000 public chains were excluded, along with 4 to 6 repertoires with anomalous nucleotide sharing. TCRdb took this table from immuneACCESS and kept in-frame rearrangements with V and J called. Such tables lack part of the clones; where checked against another copy, unresolved V genes explain under half of the gap, and the rest is unexplained. V and J calls and clone size are given by that table; D and trimming were obtained from the DNA. The sample data list 140,000 to 150,000 clones, and roughly four fifths of these were observed just once. The ten largest make up 3% to 4% of the sample.

The CDR3, cysteine through phenylalanine, is 14 amino acids long. Only CDR3 DNA remains: 42 bases, in frame from the first base. The germline V gene supplies CDR1 MNHNS and CDR2 SASEGT. The cohort comprised some 730 healthy bone marrow donors. All cohort members were sampled while nominally healthy, although unrecorded immune exposures were likely present. The donor tested CMV seronegative, placing the donor among the approximately 360 seronegative members of the cohort. A peripheral blood sample was provided by each donor, and peripheral blood mononuclear cells were used for TCR beta sequencing. Genomic DNA extraction from the blood cell samples was performed with the Qiagen DNeasy Blood Extraction Kit.

Rearrangement joined TRBV6-1 to TRBJ2-5, and TRBD1 matches 9 of the central bases. The J call may not be correct, given that the DNA end is closer to TRBJ2-7. This TCR was recovered from a male donor in good health and CMV-seronegative. Sequencing used PBMCs. The DNA sequence follows: TGTGCCAGCAGTTCTATAGGACAGGGGTACGAGCAGTACTTC. Its translation is CASSSIGQGYEQYF.